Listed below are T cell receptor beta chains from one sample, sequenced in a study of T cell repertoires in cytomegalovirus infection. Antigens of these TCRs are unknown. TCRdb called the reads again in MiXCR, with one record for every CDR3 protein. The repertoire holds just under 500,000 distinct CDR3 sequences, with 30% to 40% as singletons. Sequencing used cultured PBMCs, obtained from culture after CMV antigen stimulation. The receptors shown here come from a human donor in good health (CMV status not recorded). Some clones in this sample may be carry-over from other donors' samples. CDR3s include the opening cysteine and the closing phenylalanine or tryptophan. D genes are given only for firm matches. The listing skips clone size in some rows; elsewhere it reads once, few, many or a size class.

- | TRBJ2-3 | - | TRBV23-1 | CASSQSRHRWLDTQYF | TGCGCCAGCAGTCAATCGAGGCACAGGTGGTTAGATACGCAGTATTTT
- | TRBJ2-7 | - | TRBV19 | CASTPGPDYEQYF | TGTGCCAGTACCCCCGGGCCAGACTACGAGCAGTACTTC
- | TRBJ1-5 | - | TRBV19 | CASSPPAQGVSNQPQHF | TGTGCCAGTAGTCCCCCGGCACAGGGAGTCAGCAATCAGCCCCAGCATTTT
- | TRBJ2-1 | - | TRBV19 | CASSIPFGRDNEQFF | TGTGCCAGTAGTATCCCCTTTGGACGGGACAATGAGCAGTTCTTC
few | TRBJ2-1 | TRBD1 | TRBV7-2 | CASSTGQGRNEQFF | TGTGCCAGCAGCACGGGACAGGGGCGTAATGAGCAGTTCTTC
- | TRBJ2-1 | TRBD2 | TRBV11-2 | CARILLAGFYNEQFF | TGTGCCAGGATTCTACTAGCGGGGTTCTACAATGAGCAGTTCTTC
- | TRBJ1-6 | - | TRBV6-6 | CASNTGDSPLHF | TGTGCCAGCAACACGGGGGATTCACCCCTCCACTTT
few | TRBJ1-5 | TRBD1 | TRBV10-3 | CAISGRTGGQPQHF | TGTGCCATCAGCGGCAGGACAGGGGGACAGCCCCAGCATTTT
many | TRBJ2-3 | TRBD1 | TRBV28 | CASSTGQGTDTQYF | TGTGCCAGCAGCACAGGACAGGGAACAGATACGCAGTATTTT
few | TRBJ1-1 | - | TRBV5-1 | CASSGLTGNTEAFF | TGCGCCAGCAGCGGGTTGACAGGGAACACTGAAGCTTTCTTT
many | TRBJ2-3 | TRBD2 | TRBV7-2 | CASSPGTSAHAQYF | TGTGCCAGCAGCCCCGGGACTAGTGCCCATGCGCAGTATTTT
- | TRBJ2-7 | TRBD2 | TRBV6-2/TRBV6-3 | CASTRLAGPYEQYF | TGTGCCAGCACCCGACTAGCGGGACCCTACGAGCAGTACTTC
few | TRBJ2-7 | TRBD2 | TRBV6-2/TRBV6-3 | CASSYVEGRVLYEQYF | TGTGCCAGCAGTTATGTGGAGGGGAGGGTCTTGTACGAGCAGTACTTC
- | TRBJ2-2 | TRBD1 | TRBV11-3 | CASSLEQGVTGELFF | TGTGCCAGCAGCTTAGAACAGGGGGTCACCGGGGAGCTGTTTTTT
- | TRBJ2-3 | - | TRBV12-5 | CASGLTSGTEGTQYF | TGTGCTAGTGGTTTAACTTCAGGGACTGAGGGTACGCAGTATTTT
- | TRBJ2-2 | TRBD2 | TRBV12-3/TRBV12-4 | CASGSGGSNTGELFF | TGTGCCAGCGGATCGGGGGGGTCGAACACCGGGGAGCTGTTTTTT
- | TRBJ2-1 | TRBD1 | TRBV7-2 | CASSSKWPGTGGIHPKQFF | TGTGCCAGCAGCTCAAAGTGGCCCGGGACAGGGGGAATTCACCCTAAGCAGTTCTTC
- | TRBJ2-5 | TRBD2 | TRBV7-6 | CASSPTRTSGRETQYF | TGTGCCAGCAGCCCAACCCGGACTAGCGGGAGGGAAACCCAGTACTTC
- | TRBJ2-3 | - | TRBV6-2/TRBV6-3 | CASSYGVGLPADTQYF | TGTGCCAGCAGTTACGGGGTGGGACTCCCGGCAGATACGCAGTATTTT
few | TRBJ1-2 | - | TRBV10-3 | CAIKQDGGGYTF | TGTGCCATCAAGCAGGATGGCGGTGGCTACACCTTC
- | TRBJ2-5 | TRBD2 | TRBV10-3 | CAISTPGLAGQETQYF | TGTGCCATCAGTACTCCGGGACTAGCGGGACAAGAGACCCAGTACTTC
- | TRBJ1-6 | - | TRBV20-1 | CSASRRDSPLHF | TGCAGTGCCAGCAGGAGGGATTCACCCCTCCACTTT
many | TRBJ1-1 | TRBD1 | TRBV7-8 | CASSLITGGNTEAFF | TGTGCCAGCAGCTTAATTACAGGGGGGAACACTGAAGCTTTCTTT
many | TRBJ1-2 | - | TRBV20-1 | CSARDRIHYGYTF | TGCAGTGCTAGAGACCGAATCCACTATGGCTACACCTTC
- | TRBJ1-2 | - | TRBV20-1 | CSARGWGGSDNYGYTF | TGCAGTGCTAGAGGTTGGGGGGGAAGTGACAACTATGGCTACACCTTC
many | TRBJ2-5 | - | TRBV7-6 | CASSPGLGKTQYF | TGTGCCAGCAGCCCGGGTTTAGGGAAGACCCAGTACTTC
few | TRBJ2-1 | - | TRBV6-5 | CASSHERPATYNEQFF | TGTGCCAGCAGCCACGAGCGTCCCGCTACCTACAATGAGCAGTTCTTC
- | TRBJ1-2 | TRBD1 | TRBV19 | CASSTPDRVDYGYTF | TGTGCCAGTAGTACCCCGGACAGGGTGGACTATGGCTACACCTTC
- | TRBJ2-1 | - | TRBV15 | CATSRVVRGGKFF | TGTGCCACCAGCAGAGTAGTCCGGGGTGGGAAGTTCTTC
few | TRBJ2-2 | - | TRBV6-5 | CASSYSSTSSTGELFF | TGTGCCAGCAGTTACTCATCGACTAGTTCCACCGGGGAGCTGTTTTTT
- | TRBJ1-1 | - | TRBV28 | CASSLFPSEAFF | TGTGCCAGCAGTTTATTTCCCTCTGAAGCTTTCTTT
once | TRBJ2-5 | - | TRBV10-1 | CASTSPSELGETQYF | TGTGCCAGCACATCGCCCAGCGAATTAGGGGAGACCCAGTACTTC
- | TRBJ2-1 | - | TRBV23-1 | CASTQPRYNEQFF | TGCGCCAGCACACAACCCCGATACAATGAGCAGTTCTTC
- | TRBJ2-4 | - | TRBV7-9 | CASSGNIQYF | TGTGCCAGCTCCGGAAACATTCAGTACTTC
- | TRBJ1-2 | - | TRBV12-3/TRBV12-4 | CASSLFEEGHYGYTF | TGTGCCAGCAGCTTGTTTGAGGAGGGGCACTATGGCTACACCTTC
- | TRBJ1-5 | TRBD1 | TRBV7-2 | CASSLTTGDAQPQHF | TGTGCCAGCAGCTTGACCACAGGGGACGCTCAGCCCCAGCATTTT
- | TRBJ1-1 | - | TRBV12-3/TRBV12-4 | CASSLAQRGIRMEEPEAFF | TGTGCCAGCAGTTTAGCGCAAAGAGGAATAAGGATGGAGGAACCTGAAGCTTTCTTT
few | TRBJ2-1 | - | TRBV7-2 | CASSLGRINEQFF | TGTGCCAGCAGCTTAGGGAGAATCAATGAGCAGTTCTTC
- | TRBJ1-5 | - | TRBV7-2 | CASSLVGAEQPQHF | TGTGCCAGCAGCTTAGTGGGGGCAGAGCAGCCCCAGCATTTT
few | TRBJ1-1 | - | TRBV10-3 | CAISERQNNTEAFF | TGTGCCATCAGTGAACGACAAAACAACACTGAAGCTTTCTTT
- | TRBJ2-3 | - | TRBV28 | CASRPLRSLREDTQYF | TGTGCCAGCAGACCGTTGAGGAGCCTACGGGAAGATACGCAGTATTTT
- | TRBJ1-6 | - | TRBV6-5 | CASSYSMYSSYNSPLHF | TGTGCCAGCAGTTACTCGATGTACAGCTCCTATAATTCACCCCTCCACTTT
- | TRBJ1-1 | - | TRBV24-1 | CATSVGDSPPTEAFF | TGTGCCACCAGTGTTGGGGACTCCCCTCCAACTGAAGCTTTCTTT
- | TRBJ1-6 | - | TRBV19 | CASSTGLFGGNSPLHF | TGTGCCAGTAGTACCGGACTTTTTGGGGGTAATTCACCCCTCCACTTT
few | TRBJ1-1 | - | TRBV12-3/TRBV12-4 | CASRAPRNTEAFF | TGTGCCAGCCGGGCCCCCAGGAACACTGAAGCTTTCTTT
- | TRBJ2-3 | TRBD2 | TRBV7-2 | CASSPLADLTDTQYF | TGTGCCAGCAGCCCACTAGCGGATCTCACAGATACGCAGTATTTT
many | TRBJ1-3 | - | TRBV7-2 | CASSLSGFGNTIYF | TGTGCCAGCAGCTTATCTGGGTTCGGAAACACCATATATTTT
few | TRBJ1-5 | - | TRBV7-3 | CASSSGDPGQPQHF | TGTGCCAGCAGCTCGGGGGATCCGGGACAGCCCCAGCATTTT
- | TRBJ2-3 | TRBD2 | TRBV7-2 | CASSLTLAGESTQYF | TGTGCCAGCAGCTTAACACTAGCGGGAGAGAGTACGCAGTATTTT
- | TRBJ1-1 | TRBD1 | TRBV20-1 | CSGDRGRTEAFF | TGCAGTGGGGACAGGGGGCGCACTGAAGCTTTCTTT
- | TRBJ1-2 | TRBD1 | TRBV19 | CASSTDRGPSYGYTF | TGTGCCAGTAGTACGGACAGGGGGCCCAGCTATGGCTACACCTTC
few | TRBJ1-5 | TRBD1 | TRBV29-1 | CSVRTGEWEQPQHF | TGCAGCGTGAGGACAGGGGAGTGGGAGCAGCCCCAGCATTTT
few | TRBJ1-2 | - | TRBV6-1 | CASSEARSGRNYGYTF | TGTGCCAGCAGTGAAGCTAGGAGCGGGCGTAACTATGGCTACACCTTC